This T cell receptor beta chain was retrieved from a study of post-analysis software for immune sequencing data. Findings and limits, study-wide: In patients, about five TRBV segments were more frequent than in controls, with TRBV5-6, TRBV5-1 and TRBV20-1 among them.

In germline, CDR1 is MNHEY, CDR2 SVGEGT. The CDR3 has 12 residues. With 4 bases removed from V and 6 bases from J, the gap between germline ends came to 9 bases. cDNA libraries for TCR beta contained unique molecular identifiers. TCRdb recomputed calls from the PCR reads with MiXCR, one row per CDR3 protein. The data show 350,000 to 450,000 distinct CDR3 sequences, roughly 35% seen once. On this clonotype: Antigen: not known.

The source material was blood. The gene calls are TRBV6-2 or TRBV6-3 and TRBJ1-1; D is unresolved. The sequence was obtained from a girl aged 5 to 17 with multiple sclerosis. The CDR3 region is CASSFPLSEAFF. The CDR3 DNA follows: TGTGCCAGCAGTTTCCCCTTGTCTGAAGCTTTCTTT.